This TCR beta chain stems from a study of molecular identifiers for immune sequencing clone quantification. MiXCR was run by TCRdb on the PCR reads, yielding one entry per CDR3 protein. The sample has 460,000 or so distinct CDR3 sequences, about a quarter seen once; the top ten hold approximately 0.8%. Germline lookup yields CDR1 SEHNR and CDR2 FQNEAQ (reference sequence). CDR3 length equals 19 residues. Points on this clonotype: The junction departs from the called germline gene at one end, perhaps through a read error.

Sequencing was done on a sample of naive CD8+ T cells from blood, with Jurkat cell RNA spiked in. Subset: FACS-sorted CD8+CD4-CCR7+CD45RA+ naive T cells. The TCR originated in a human donor in good health. Some libraries in this study had Jurkat cell RNA spiked in. V usage is TRBV7-9 and J usage is TRBJ2-6; D is perhaps TRBD1 (5 bases). The CDR3 DNA reads TGTGCCAGCAGCTTAGTTCGTACAGAGGCTTACTCTGGGGCCAACGTCCTGACATTC. Translated, it gives CASSLVRTEAYSGANVLTF.